This T cell receptor beta chain stems from a study of blood T cell repertoires in COVID-19. Study context: Material from acute and convalescent COVID-19 was sourced from the United States, Italy and Spain. Sample material is recorded as cDNA or gDNA derived from T cells, B-cell-depleted T cells, or PBMCs.

Per the original data handling: Amplification of reference gene primers provided the estimated nucleated cell counts. Measured with immunoSEQ multiplex PCR; TCRdb has only the in-frame clones, and not every one. V and J calls and clone size are given by that table; D and trimming were obtained from the DNA. This table has 200,000 or so clones, over 75% appearing once. There are 15 residues in the CDR3. Germline V gives CDR1 SGHAT, CDR2 FQNNGV. V was pared by 1 base and J by 2 bases, with 5 bases of the junction left unmatched. This rearrangement joins TRBV11-2 to TRBJ2-7; TRBD2 aligns across 7 bases. Sequenced sample: peripheral blood. The clonotype comes from a man in his forties or fifties with acute or convalescent COVID-19. As DNA, the CDR3 is TGTGCCAGCAGCTTAGTGACGACTAGCCCCTACGAGCAGTACTTC. Amino acid sequence: CASSLVTTSPYEQYF. Combining the CDR3 with reference TRBV11-2 and TRBJ2-7 gives the whole variable domain EAGVAQSPRYKIIEKRQSVAFWCNPISGHATLYWYQQILGQGPKLLIQFQNNGVVDDSQLPKDRFSAERLKGVDSTLKIQPAKLEDSAVYLCASSLVTTSPYEQYFGPGTRLTVT.